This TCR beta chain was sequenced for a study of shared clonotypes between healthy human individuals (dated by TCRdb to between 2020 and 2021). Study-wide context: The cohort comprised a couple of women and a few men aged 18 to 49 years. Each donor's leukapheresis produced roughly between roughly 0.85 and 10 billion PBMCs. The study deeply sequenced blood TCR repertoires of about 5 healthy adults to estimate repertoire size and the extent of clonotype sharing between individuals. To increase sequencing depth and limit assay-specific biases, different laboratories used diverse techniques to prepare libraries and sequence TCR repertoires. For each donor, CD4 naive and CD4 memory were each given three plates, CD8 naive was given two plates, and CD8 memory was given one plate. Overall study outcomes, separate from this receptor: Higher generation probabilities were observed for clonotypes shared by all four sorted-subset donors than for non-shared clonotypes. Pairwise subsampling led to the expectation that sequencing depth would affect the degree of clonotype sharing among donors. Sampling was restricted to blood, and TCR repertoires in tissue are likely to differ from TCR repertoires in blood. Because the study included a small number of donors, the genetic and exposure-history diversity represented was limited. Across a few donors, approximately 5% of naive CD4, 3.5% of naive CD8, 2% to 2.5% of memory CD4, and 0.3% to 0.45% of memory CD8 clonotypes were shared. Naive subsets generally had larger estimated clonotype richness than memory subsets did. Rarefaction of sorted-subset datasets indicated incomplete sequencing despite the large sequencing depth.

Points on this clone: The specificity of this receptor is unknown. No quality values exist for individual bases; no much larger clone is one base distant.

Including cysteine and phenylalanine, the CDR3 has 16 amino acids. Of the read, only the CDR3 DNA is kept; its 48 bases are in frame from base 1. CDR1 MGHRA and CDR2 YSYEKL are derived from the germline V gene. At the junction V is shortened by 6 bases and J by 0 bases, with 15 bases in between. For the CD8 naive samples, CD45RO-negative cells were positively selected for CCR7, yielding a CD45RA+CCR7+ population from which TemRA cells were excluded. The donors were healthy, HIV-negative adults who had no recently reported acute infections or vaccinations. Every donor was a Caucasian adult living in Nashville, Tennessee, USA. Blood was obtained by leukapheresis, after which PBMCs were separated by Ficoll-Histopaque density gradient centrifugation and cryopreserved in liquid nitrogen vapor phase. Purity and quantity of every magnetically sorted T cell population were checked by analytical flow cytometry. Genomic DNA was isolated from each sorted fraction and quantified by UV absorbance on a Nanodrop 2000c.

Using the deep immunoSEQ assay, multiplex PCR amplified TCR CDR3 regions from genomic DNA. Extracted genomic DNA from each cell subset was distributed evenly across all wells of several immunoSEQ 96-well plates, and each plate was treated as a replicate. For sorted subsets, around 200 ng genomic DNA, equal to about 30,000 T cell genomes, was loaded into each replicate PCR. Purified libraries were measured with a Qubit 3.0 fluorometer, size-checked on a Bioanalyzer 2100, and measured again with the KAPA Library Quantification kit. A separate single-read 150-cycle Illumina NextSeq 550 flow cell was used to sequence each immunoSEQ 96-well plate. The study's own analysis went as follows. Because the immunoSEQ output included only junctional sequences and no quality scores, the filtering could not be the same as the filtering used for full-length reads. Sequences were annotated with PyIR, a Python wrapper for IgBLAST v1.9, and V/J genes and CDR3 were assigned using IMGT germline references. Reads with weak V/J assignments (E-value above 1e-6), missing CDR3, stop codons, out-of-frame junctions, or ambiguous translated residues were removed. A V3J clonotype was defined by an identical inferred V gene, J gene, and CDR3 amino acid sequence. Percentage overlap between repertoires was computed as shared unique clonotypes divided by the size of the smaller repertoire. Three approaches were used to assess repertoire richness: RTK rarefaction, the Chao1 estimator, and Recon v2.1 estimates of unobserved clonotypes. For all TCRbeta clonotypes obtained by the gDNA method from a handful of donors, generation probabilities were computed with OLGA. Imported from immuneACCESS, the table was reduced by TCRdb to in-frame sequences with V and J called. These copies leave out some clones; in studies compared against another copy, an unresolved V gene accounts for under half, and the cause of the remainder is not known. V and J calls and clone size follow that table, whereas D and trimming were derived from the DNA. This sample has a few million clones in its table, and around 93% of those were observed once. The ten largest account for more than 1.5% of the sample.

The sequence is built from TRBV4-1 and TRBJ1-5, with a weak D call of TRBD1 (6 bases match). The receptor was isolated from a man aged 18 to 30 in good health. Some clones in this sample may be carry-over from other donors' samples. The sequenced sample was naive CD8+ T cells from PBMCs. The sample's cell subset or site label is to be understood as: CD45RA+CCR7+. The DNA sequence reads TGCGCCAGCAGTTCTGGTAGGACAGCTAGCAATCAGCCCCAGCATTTT. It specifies CASSSGRTASNQPQHF.